This T cell receptor (beta chain) came from a study of T cells after yellow fever vaccination. Study-level points and caveats: A weaker but faster secondary response was observed, peaking on day 5 versus 15. Most clones from primary vaccination resurfaced after the booster (around 97% CD4, around 91% CD8). A minor fraction of clonotypes spanned both CD4 and CD8 compartments.

This clonotype ranks as medium-sized. The V gene lost 2 bases and the J gene lost 3 bases, with 4 bases spanning the gap. Germline values: CDR1 KGHDR, CDR2 SFDVKD. The CDR3 loop spans 12 amino acids. One entry per CDR3 protein results from TCRdb running MiXCR on the 5' RACE reads. The data contain around 50,000 distinct CDR3 sequences, around 6.4% of them seen just once; the ten biggest clones take up under 11%. Material: PBMCs, either bulk or a sorted T-cell subset (CD4+, CD8+, memory, or dextramer-sorted; not recorded which), obtained 45 days after the yellow fever booster vaccination. This chain links TRBV24-1 with TRBJ2-7, with D unclear. The source is a man aged 25-45 years who received the YFV17D yellow fever vaccine. The CDR3 nucleotides are TGTGCCACCAGTGATTCTAGCTACGAGCAGTACTTC. Residues: CATSDSSYEQYF.